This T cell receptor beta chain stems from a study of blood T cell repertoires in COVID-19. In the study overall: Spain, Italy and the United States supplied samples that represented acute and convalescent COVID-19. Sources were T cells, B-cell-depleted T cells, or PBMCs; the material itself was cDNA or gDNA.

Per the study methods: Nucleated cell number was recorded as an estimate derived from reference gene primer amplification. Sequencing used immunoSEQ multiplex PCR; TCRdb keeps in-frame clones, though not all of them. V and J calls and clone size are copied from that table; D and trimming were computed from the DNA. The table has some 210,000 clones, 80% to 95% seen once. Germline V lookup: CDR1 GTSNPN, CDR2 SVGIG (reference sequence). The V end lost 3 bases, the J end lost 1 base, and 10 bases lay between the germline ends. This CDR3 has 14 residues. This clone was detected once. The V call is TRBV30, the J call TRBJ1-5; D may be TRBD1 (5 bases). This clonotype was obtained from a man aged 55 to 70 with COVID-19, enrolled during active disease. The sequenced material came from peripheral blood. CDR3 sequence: CAWRTKGSNQPQHF. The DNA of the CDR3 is TGTGCCTGGAGGACCAAGGGGAGCAATCAGCCCCAGCATTTT.